Shown below are 30 T cell receptor beta chains from a single sample sequenced in a study of blood T cell repertoires in COVID-19. This table comes from immunoSEQ multiplex PCR, and its TCRdb copy is limited to in-frame clones, with some not included. Of about 270,000 clones detected, about 89% appear once; the ten largest clones hold approximately 2.4%. Specimen: PBMCs or T cells enriched from blood (not recorded which). Receptor source: a woman aged 18-29 years who had recovered from COVID-19.

The chain employs TRBV6-5 and TRBJ1-5, with D possibly matching TRBD1 (6 bases). The CDR3 is made up of 14 amino acids. CDR1 and CDR2 (germline): MNHEY, SVGAGI. Trimming removed 6 bases at V and 7 bases at J, with 16 bases between. The CDR3 bases are TGTGCCAGCAGCCGGACAGCCCGCGGACAGCCCCAGCATTTT. Amino acid sequence: CASSRTARGQPQHF.

The chain employs TRBV30 and TRBJ2-3; a weak D match, TRBD1 (6 bases). CDR1 is GTSNPN and CDR2 is SVGIG in the germline V gene (reference sequence). V gave up 1 base and J gave up 2 bases, with 10 bases separating them. The CDR3 contains 14 residues. The CDR3 is CAWSGGQITDTQYF. The CDR3 DNA is TGTGCCTGGAGTGGAGGACAGATCACAGATACGCAGTATTTT.

The chain joins TRBV19 to TRBJ2-1; 7 positions match TRBD2. Trimming at V came to 6 bases and at J to 10 bases, leaving 24 bases not matched to a gene. CDR1 is LNHDA and CDR2 is SQIVND in the germline V gene (reference sequence). The CDR3 consists of 18 residues. The CDR3 DNA reads as TGTGCCAGTAGCCCCGGGACTACGAGATTAATCATGAAACAGGAGCAGTTCTTC. It encodes CASSPGTTRLIMKQEQFF.

The J gene is TRBJ1-5, the V gene TRBV28; 7 bases are a match to TRBD1. The germline V gene encodes CDR1 MDHEN and CDR2 SYDVKM. V shed 3 bases, J shed 0 bases, and the junction held 5 bases outside the gene matches. This CDR3 is 16 amino acids long. The CDR3 loop reads CASSFNRGPSNQPQHF. In DNA, the CDR3 is TGTGCCAGCAGTTTTAACAGGGGCCCTAGCAATCAGCCCCAGCATTTT.

As DNA, the CDR3 is TGTGCCAGCTCACCTAAAACGGCAGGGACAGGGACTAATGAAAAACTGTTTTTT. Its translation is CASSPKTAGTGTNEKLFF. This rearrangement joins TRBV18 to TRBJ1-4; 9 positions match TRBD1. This CDR3 has 18 amino acids. V dropped 3 bases and J dropped 2; count of bases not matched to a gene: 10. The germline V gene has CDR1 KGHSH and CDR2 LQKENI.

Only a few counts were recorded for this clone. Other DNA sequences in the sample encode the same CDR3. The genes are TRBV5-1 and TRBJ2-1; 9 nucleotides match TRBD1. In germline, CDR1 is SGHRS, CDR2 YFSETQ. CDR3 length: 15 amino acids. V dropped 0 bases and J dropped 3; count of bases not matched to a gene: 1. CDR3 DNA: TGCGCCAGCAGCTTGGGACAGGGGGGCTACAATGAGCAGTTCTTC. Encoded protein: CASSLGQGGYNEQFF.

V and J are TRBV13 and TRBJ1-4, with TRBD1 identical over 8 bases. Germline V lookup: CDR1 PRHDT, CDR2 FYEKMQ (reference sequence). The junction had 2 bases not matched to a gene; V was cut back by 3 bases and J by 5 bases. The CDR3 has 14 amino acids. Here the CDR3 reads CASSFRQGNEKLFF. In DNA, the CDR3 is TGTGCCAGCAGCTTTAGACAGGGGAATGAAAAACTGTTTTTT.

This chain uses TRBV7-6 with TRBJ2-7, with a tentative D call TRBD1 (6 bases). The germline gives CDR1 SGHVS, CDR2 FNYEAQ. The CDR3 consists of 16 residues. V gave up 0 bases and J gave up 5 bases, with 17 bases separating them. The CDR3 protein is CASSLAGTLTGHEQYF. In DNA, the CDR3 is TGTGCCAGCAGCTTAGCCGGGACACTGACGGGCCACGAGCAGTACTTC.

The chain joins TRBV23-1 to TRBJ1-2; D not certain. TRBV23-1 is an open reading frame whose function is uncertain. The CDR3 length is 16 residues. Trimming removed 2 bases from V and 4 bases from J, with 17 bases in between. CDR3 loop: CASSQPAYGELYGYTF. The CDR3 DNA is TGCGCCAGCAGTCAACCCGCCTACGGGGAACTCTATGGCTACACCTTC.

The V gene is TRBV30, the J gene TRBJ2-7; TRBD1 is a possible D gene (6 bases). V was pared by 3 bases and J by 3 bases, with 12 bases between. Germline CDR1 GTSNPN, CDR2 SVGIG (reference sequence). The CDR3 covers 13 residues. CDR3 sequence: CAWSAGTYYEQYF. The CDR3 nucleotides read TGTGCCTGGAGCGCCGGGACATACTACGAGCAGTACTTC.

The chain recombines TRBV5-4 with TRBJ1-6; a weak D match, TRBD1 (5 bases). The germline V and J ends were trimmed by 4 bases and 5 bases, with 19 bases remaining between them. CDR1 and CDR2 from the germline V gene are SGHNT and YYREEE (reference sequence). This CDR3 region has 17 residues. CDR3 sequence reads: CASSRQPPTANNSPLHF. In nucleotides, the CDR3 is TGTGCCAGCAGCCGCCAACCACCGACAGCGAATAATTCACCCCTCCACTTT.

The DNA for the CDR3 is TGTGCCAGTACTAGGGTAGCGGGACCGATCCGGGAGCTGTTTTTT. The encoded protein is CASTRVAGPIRELFF. The rearrangement joins TRBV19 to TRBJ2-2, with TRBD2 matching 8 bases. Germline CDR1 and CDR2: LNHDA and SQIVND (reference sequence). The J segment lost 9 bases and the V segment lost 7 bases, leaving 13 bases of the junction unmatched. The length of the CDR3 is 15 residues.

The chain combines TRBV27 with TRBJ2-7; the match to TRBD2 covers 12 bases. The ends lost 7 bases at V and 5 bases at J; junction bases unmatched: 9. The CDR3 runs to 15 residues. CDR1 is MNHEY and CDR2 is SMNVEV in the germline V gene (reference sequence). The CDR3 DNA sequence: TGTGCCAGCACCCTACTAGCGGGAGGTCTCCACGAGCAGTACTTC. It specifies CASTLLAGGLHEQYF.

V and J are TRBV5-1 and TRBJ2-7, with 10 bases identical to TRBD2. Germline V gene sequence: CDR1 SGHRS, CDR2 YFSETQ. The CDR3 consists of 17 residues. The V gene end was trimmed by 0 bases and the J gene end by 3 bases; junction bases not matched to a gene: 9. In DNA form, the CDR3 reads TGCGCCAGCAGCTTGGCCGGGCTAGCGGGAGCCTTCTACGAGCAGTACTTC. This encodes CASSLAGLAGAFYEQYF.

The V and J genes are TRBV30 and TRBJ1-5; D is perhaps TRBD1 (6 bases). CDR1 and CDR2 from the germline V gene are GTSNPN and SVGIG (reference sequence). V lost 1 base, J lost 2 bases, and 9 bases lay in between. This CDR3 has 14 residues. The CDR3 region is CAWSARTGNQPQHF. DNA of the CDR3: TGTGCCTGGAGTGCTAGGACAGGCAATCAGCCCCAGCATTTT.

The sample holds one count of this clone. This chain joins TRBV7-6 and TRBJ2-5; 12 bases align to TRBD2. The germline gives CDR1 SGHVS, CDR2 FNYEAQ. This CDR3 is built from 15 residues. J gave up 1 base and V 5 bases, and 2 bases lay outside the gene matches. CDR3 region: CASSRTSGVQETQYF. The CDR3 DNA sequence: TGTGCCAGCAGCAGGACTAGCGGGGTCCAAGAGACCCAGTACTTC.

There are a few counts of this clone. This CDR3 reads CASSPSTSGGTFDEQFF. DNA for the CDR3: TGTGCCAGCAGTCCCTCGACTAGCGGGGGGACCTTTGATGAGCAGTTCTTC. V usage is TRBV6-6 and J usage is TRBJ2-1; 13 nucleotides agree with TRBD2. Germline CDR1 is MNHNY and CDR2 is SVGAGI (reference sequence). CDR3 length: 17 residues. J was trimmed by 8 bases and V by 5 bases; bases with no gene match: 12.

V usage is TRBV27 and J usage is TRBJ2-7; maybe TRBD2 (6 bases). Germline-derived CDR1 and CDR2 are MNHEY and SMNVEV (reference sequence). The CDR3 runs 12 residues. The germline V and J ends were trimmed by 6 bases and 11 bases, with 17 bases remaining between them. The CDR3 DNA is TGTGCCAGCAGATCCGGCGGGCCGGGGGAGTACTTC. This encodes CASRSGGPGEYF.

The CDR3: CASSTTSGTSGLAKNIQYF. The CDR3 nucleotides are TGTGCCAGCAGTACAACCTCCGGGACTAGCGGACTAGCCAAAAACATTCAGTACTTC. The chain employs TRBV2 and TRBJ2-4, with 11 bases lining up with TRBD2. This CDR3 has 19 amino acids. Germline V CDR1 and CDR2: SNHLY, FYNNEI. V shed 5 bases, J shed 0 bases, and the junction held 12 bases outside the gene matches.

J is TRBJ2-5 and V is TRBV5-1; TRBD1 matches 7 bases. Germline V CDR1 and CDR2: SGHRS, YFSETQ. The ends lost 4 bases at V and 0 bases at J; junction bases unmatched: 3. The CDR3 sequence is 14 residues long. CDR3 loop: CASSPGQYQETQYF. The CDR3 bases are TGCGCCAGCAGCCCGGGACAGTACCAAGAGACCCAGTACTTC.

The rearrangement uses TRBV29-1 and TRBJ2-5, with 10 bases fitting TRBD1. After removal of 6 bases from V and 5 bases from J, the junction contained 12 bases not matched to a gene. The germline V gene encodes CDR1 SQVTM and CDR2 ANQGSEA. The CDR3 is made up of 15 amino acids. The DNA for the CDR3 is TGCAGCGTGGGACCAACGGGACAGGGGCGGGAGACCCAGTACTTC. This codes for CSVGPTGQGRETQYF.

The chain joins TRBV4-1 to TRBJ1-3; 11 nucleotides agree with TRBD1. Trimming cost V 1 base and J 2 bases; bases outside gene matches: 4. Germline lookup yields CDR1 MGHRA and CDR2 YSYEKL. The CDR3 length is 17 residues. CDR3 sequence (DNA): TGCGCCAGCAGCCAAGCGAGGACAGGGGGCCCTGGAAACACCATATATTTT. It encodes CASSQARTGGPGNTIYF.

A word on this clone: The sample contains more than one DNA sequence encoding this CDR3. The gene calls are TRBV15 and TRBJ2-7; 11 nucleotides match TRBD2. Per the germline V gene, CDR1 is LNHNV and CDR2 is YYDKDF (reference sequence). CDR3 length: 15 residues. V trimming: 0 bases; J trimming: 4 bases; junction bases outside the gene matches: 2. The CDR3 here is CATSRDPSGRYEQYF. DNA for the CDR3: TGTGCCACCAGCAGAGATCCTAGCGGGAGGTACGAGCAGTACTTC.

This chain links TRBV10-2 with TRBJ1-2; D perhaps matches TRBD1 (5 bases). This CDR3 is built from 14 residues. The V gene's germline CDR1 is WSHSY and CDR2 SAAADI. Between the trimmed V and J ends, which lost 3 bases and 3 bases, there was a span of 11 bases. CDR3 sequence: CASSDLGAHYGYTF. DNA of the CDR3: TGCGCCAGCAGTGATTTAGGGGCCCACTATGGCTACACCTTC.

This chain joins TRBV7-8 and TRBJ2-1; tentatively, D is TRBD2 (5 bases). The CDR3 has 14 amino acids. Germline V gene data show CDR1 as SGHVS and CDR2 as FQNEAQ. The V and J ends lost 8 bases and 2 bases respectively, with 13 bases between them. The CDR3 is CASFRSETYNEQFF. The CDR3 DNA reads as TGTGCCAGCTTTCGTAGCGAAACCTACAATGAGCAGTTCTTC.

The chain employs TRBV4-1 and TRBJ2-3; 7 nucleotides line up with TRBD2. After removal of 0 bases from V and 4 bases from J, the junction contained 4 bases not matched to a gene. The CDR3 is 15 residues long. The germline V gene has CDR1 MGHRA and CDR2 YSYEKL. CDR3 residues: CASSQDPAGADTQYF. The CDR3 region has the DNA TGCGCCAGCAGCCAAGATCCCGCGGGGGCAGATACGCAGTATTTT.

The chain employs TRBV13 and TRBJ2-5; TRBD1 matches 12 bases. Germline V gene data show CDR1 as PRHDT and CDR2 as FYEKMQ (reference sequence). V dropped 5 bases and J dropped 5; count of bases not matched to a gene: 9. CDR3 length equals 16 residues. CDR3 sequence (DNA): TGTGCCAGCAGCCTGCCGGGACAGGGGGCTGCTGAGACCCAGTACTTC. It encodes CASSLPGQGAAETQYF.

This sequence joins TRBV15 and TRBJ1-4; D is uncertain. The V end lost 0 bases, the J end lost 1 base, and 6 bases lay between the germline ends. This CDR3 is 15 amino acids long. Per the germline V gene, CDR1 is LNHNV and CDR2 is YYDKDF (reference sequence). The CDR3 DNA reads as TGTGCCACCAGCAGAGACGCGGAAACTAATGAAAAACTGTTTTTT. Amino acids: CATSRDAETNEKLFF.

This clone was recorded a few times. The chain employs TRBV5-4 and TRBJ2-7; 7 positions match TRBD1. V dropped 5 bases and J dropped 2; count of bases not matched to a gene: 7. The V gene's germline CDR1 is SGHNT and CDR2 YYREEE (reference sequence). The length of the CDR3 is 14 residues. The CDR3 spells CASRRGQDPYEQYF. For the CDR3, the DNA is TGTGCCAGCAGACGAGGACAGGACCCCTACGAGCAGTACTTC.

The chain employs TRBV5-6 and TRBJ1-2, with TRBD1 matching over 7 bases. V was pared by 4 bases and J by 5 bases, with 8 bases of the junction left unmatched. The CDR3 sequence is 14 residues long. CDR1 SGHDT and CDR2 YYEEEE come from the germline V gene. The CDR3 bases are TGTGCCAGCAGCCCCGACAGGGTGGGTTATGGCTACACCTTC. Protein sequence: CASSPDRVGYGYTF.